This record covers a single TCR beta chain. This entry is derived from a study of shared clonotypes between healthy human individuals. V dropped 3 bases and J dropped 7 bases, with 15 bases sitting between them. There are 15 residues in the CDR3. The germline CDR1 and CDR2 sequences are MNHEY and SMNVEV (reference sequence). Here immunoSEQ multiplex PCR was the method, and the copy in TCRdb shows in-frame clones only, minus some. The profile shows approximately 1.4 million clones, approximately 98% of them singletons. The TCR sequence derives from a man under 40 in good health. Sequenced material: naive CD4+ T cells sorted from blood. As for subset: CD45RA+ positively selected. The rearrangement links TRBV27 to TRBJ2-2; the D is unclear. CDR3: CASSFRPVVVGELFF. The CDR3 DNA is TGTGCCAGCAGTTTTCGCCCAGTCGTGGTCGGGGAGCTGTTTTTT.